This TCR beta chain is drawn from a study of shared clonotypes between healthy human individuals. Findings and limits, study-wide: The sharing of 4.5% to 6.5% of naive CD4 clonotypes was seen across a handful of donors.

As to this clone: Its antigen is unidentified.

Naive-designated CD8 cells lacked CD45RO, were positively enriched for CCR7, and omitted terminally differentiated effector memory CD45RA+ cells. TCRdb's table, derived via immunoSEQ multiplex PCR, lists solely in-frame clones and lacks some. The table has about 820,000 clones, about 91% seen once. Sequenced material: naive CD8+ T cells sorted from blood. The source is a young man in good health.

The CDR3 coding sequence is TGCGCCAGCAGCCCCTTGTCCGGGGAGCTGTTTTTT. Amino acids: CASSPLSGELFF. This sequence joins TRBV4-3 and TRBJ2-2; D remains unclear. Trimming pared 4 bases from V and 6 bases from J, leaving 6 bases between. Germline V CDR1 and CDR2: LGHNA, YSLEER. The CDR3 loop spans 12 amino acids.